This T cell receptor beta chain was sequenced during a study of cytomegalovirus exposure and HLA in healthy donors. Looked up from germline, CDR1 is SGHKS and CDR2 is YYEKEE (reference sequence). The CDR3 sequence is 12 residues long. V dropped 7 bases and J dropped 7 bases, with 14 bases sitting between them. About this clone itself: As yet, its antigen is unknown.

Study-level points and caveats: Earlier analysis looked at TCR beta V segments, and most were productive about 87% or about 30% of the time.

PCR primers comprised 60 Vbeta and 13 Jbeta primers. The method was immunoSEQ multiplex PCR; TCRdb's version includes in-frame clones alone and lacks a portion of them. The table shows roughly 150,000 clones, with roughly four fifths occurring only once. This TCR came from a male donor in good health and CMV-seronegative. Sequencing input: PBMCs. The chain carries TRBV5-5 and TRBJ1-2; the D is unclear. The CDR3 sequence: CASDPAPGGYTF. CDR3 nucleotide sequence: TGTGCCAGCGACCCTGCCCCGGGTGGCTACACCTTC. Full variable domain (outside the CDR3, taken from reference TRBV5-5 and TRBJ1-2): DAGVTQSPTHLIKTRGQQVTLRCSPISGHKSVSWYQQVLGQGPQFIFQYYEKEERGRGNFPDRFSARQFPNYSSELNVNALLLGDSALYLCASDPAPGGYTFGSGTRLTVV.